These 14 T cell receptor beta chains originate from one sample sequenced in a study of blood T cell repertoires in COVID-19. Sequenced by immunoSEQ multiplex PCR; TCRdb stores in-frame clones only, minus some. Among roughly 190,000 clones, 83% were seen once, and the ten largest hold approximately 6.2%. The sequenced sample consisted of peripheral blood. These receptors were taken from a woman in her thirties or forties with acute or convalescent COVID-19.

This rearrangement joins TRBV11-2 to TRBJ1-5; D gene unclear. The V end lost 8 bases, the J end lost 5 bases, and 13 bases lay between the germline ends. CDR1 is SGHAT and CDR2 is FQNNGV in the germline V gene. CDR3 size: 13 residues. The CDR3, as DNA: TGTGCCAGCTCCAGTGGAGGGTATCAGCCCCAGCATTTT. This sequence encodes CASSSGGYQPQHF.

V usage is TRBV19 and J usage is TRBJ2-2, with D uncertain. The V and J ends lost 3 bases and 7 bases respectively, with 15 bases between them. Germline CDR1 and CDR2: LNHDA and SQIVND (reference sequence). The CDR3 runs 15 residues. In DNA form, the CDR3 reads TGTGCCAGTAGTATGGGCCCTGCGCACGGCGGGGAGCTGTTTTTT. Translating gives CASSMGPAHGGELFF. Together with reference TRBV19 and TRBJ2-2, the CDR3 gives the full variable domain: DGGITQSPKYLFRKEGQNVTLSCEQNLNHDAMYWYRQDPGQGLRLIYYSQIVNDFQKGDIAEGYSVSREKKESFPLTVTSAQKNPTAFYLCASSMGPAHGGELFFGEGSRLTVL.

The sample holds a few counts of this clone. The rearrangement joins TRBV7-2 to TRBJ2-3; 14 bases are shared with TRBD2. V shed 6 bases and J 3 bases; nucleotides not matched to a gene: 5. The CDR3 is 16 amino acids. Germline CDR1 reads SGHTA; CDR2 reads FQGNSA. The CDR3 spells CASRTSGGAITDTQYF. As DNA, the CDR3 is TGTGCCAGCAGGACTAGCGGGGGGGCCATTACAGATACGCAGTATTTT.

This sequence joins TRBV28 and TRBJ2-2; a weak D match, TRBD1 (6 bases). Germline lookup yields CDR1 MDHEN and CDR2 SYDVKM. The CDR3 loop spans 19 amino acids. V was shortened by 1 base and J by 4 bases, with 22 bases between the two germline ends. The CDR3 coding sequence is TGTGCCAGCAGTTTATACCCCCCCGCCTGGGGGCGAGTCACCGGGGAGCTGTTTTTT. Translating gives CASSLYPPAWGRVTGELFF. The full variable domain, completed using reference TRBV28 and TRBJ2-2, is DVKVTQSSRYLVKRTGEKVFLECVQDMDHENMFWYRQDPGLGLRLIYFSYDVKMKEKGDIPEGYSVSREKKERFSLILESASTNQTSMYLCASSLYPPAWGRVTGELFFGEGSRLTVL.

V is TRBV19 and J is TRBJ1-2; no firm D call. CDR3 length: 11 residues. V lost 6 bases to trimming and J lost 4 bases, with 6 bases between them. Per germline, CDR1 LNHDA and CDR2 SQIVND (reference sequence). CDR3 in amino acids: CASSYLYGYTF. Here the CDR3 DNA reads TGTGCCAGTAGCTACCTCTATGGCTACACCTTC.

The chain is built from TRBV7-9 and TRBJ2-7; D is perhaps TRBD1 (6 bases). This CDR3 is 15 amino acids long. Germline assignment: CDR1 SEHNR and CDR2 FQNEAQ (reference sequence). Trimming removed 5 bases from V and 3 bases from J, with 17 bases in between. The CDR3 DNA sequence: TGTGCCAGCAGCCGCCCCTCCAGGGGCGGCTACGAGCAGTACTTC. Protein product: CASSRPSRGGYEQYF.

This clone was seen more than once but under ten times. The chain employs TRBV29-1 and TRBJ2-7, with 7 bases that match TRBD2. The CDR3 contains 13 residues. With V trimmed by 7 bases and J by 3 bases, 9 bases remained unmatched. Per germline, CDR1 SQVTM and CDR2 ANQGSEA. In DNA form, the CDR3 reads TGCAGCGCCCGCGGGAGCGGGGACTACGAGCAGTACTTC. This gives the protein CSARGSGDYEQYF.

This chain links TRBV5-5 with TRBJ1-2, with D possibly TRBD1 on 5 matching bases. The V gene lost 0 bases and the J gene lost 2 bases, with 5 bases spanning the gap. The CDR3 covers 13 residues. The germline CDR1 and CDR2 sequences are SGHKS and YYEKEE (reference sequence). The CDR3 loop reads CASSLAGNYGYTF. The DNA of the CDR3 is TGTGCCAGCAGCTTGGCAGGGAACTATGGCTACACCTTC.

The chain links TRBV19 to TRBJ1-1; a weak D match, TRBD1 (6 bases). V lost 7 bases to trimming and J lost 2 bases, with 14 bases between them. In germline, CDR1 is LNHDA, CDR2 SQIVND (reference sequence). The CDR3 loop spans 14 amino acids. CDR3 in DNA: TGTGCCAGTAATCGCCGGGACACAAACACTGAAGCTTTCTTT. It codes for CASNRRDTNTEAFF.

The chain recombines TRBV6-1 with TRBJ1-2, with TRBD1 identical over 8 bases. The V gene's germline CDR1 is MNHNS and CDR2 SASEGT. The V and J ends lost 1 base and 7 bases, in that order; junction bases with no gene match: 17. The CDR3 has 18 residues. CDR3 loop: CASSEGRQGPLFLSGYTF. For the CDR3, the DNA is TGTGCCAGCAGTGAAGGGCGACAGGGGCCACTGTTCCTATCTGGCTACACCTTC.

The CDR3 sequence: CASSILAELYNEQFF. The CDR3 DNA reads as TGTGCCAGTAGTATTCTAGCGGAATTATACAATGAGCAGTTCTTC. This chain joins TRBV19 and TRBJ2-1; the match to TRBD2 covers 7 bases. Germline V gene sequence: CDR1 LNHDA, CDR2 SQIVND (reference sequence). Germline trimming cut 3 bases from V and 4 bases from J; bases unmatched to any gene: 6. CDR3 size: 15 residues.

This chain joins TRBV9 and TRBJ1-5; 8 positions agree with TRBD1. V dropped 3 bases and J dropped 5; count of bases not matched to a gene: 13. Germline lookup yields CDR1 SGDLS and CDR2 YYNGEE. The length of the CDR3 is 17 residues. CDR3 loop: CASSGPPGQGIDQPQHF. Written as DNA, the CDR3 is TGTGCCAGCAGCGGCCCCCCAGGACAGGGTATAGATCAGCCCCAGCATTTT.

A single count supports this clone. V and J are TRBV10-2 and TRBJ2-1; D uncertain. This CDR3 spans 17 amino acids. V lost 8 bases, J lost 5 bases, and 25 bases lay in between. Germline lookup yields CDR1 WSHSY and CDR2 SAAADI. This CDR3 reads CASRPHWRSPTDNEQFF. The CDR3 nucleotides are TGCGCCAGCCGCCCGCATTGGCGGTCTCCGACGGACAATGAGCAGTTCTTC.

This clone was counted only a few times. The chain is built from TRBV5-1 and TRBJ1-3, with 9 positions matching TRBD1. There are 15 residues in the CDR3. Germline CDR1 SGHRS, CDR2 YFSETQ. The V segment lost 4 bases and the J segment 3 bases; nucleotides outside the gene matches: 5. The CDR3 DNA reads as TGCGCCAGCAGCCTGGAGGGACAGGGTGGAAACACCATATATTTT. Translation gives CASSLEGQGGNTIYF.